This T cell receptor (beta chain) was sequenced during a study of PD-L1 blockade in urothelial cancer (dated by TCRdb to the late 2010s). In the study overall: Therapy was started in about 2014 for all patients, and atezolizumab 1,200 mg was administered intravenously every 3 weeks. About 85% of the roughly 29 patients were identified as males with urothelial cancer of bladder origin, and a prior smoking history was reported by 18 of 29 patients. An ECOG performance status of 0 or 1 was recorded for the patients, and 0 to 3 prior chemotherapy regimens had been received by the patients. Blood samples were analyzed at 3 weeks after treatment start (second dose) and at 6 weeks after treatment start. Blood samples gave a median of roughly 150,000 T cells and approximately 80,000 unique TCRs, with a median clonality of roughly 0.08. Somatic, immune and clinical correlates of response to PD-L1 blockade with atezolizumab in urothelial cancer were the focus of an exploratory multi-omic analysis. TCR sequencing covered pretreatment tumor samples and matched, serially collected peripheral blood taken before and after atezolizumab treatment. Progression-free survival longer than 6 months counted as durable clinical benefit, and TCR features were additionally tested against both progression-free and overall survival. In the same patients, pretreatment tumors underwent whole exome sequencing and RNA sequencing in addition to TCR sequencing. Roughly 10 patients reached durable clinical benefit, while 20 patients did not. Pretreatment blood TCR-seq was available for twenty-nine patients, at least one posttreatment blood collection was obtained for around 25 patients, and tumor TCR-seq was available for around 25 patients.

Each PCR received spiked-in synthetic TCR analog templates so that absolute template abundance could be estimated from read counts. The immunoSEQ assay was used to amplify TCRbeta CDR3 regions from genomic DNA with bias-controlled V and J gene primers. Sequencing of rearranged TCRbeta segments was performed at approximately 20X coverage. The paper's processing steps were these. Sequencing errors were corrected by clustering and CDR3s were annotated against IMGT to assign V, D and J genes. Downstream analyses used only productive TCRbeta rearrangements and left out out-of-frame or stop-codon sequences. Clonality was computed as one minus Shannon entropy normalized by the log of the number of unique productive sequences. Fisher's exact test with Benjamini-Hochberg correction, at a threshold of adjusted p below 0.01, was used to find clones that differed between time points or between blood and tumor. What TCRdb holds here is the immuneACCESS table cut down to in-frame rearrangements. Part of the clones is not present; checked against another copy, under half of the missing clones reflect an unresolved V gene, and the others are unexplained. V and J calls and clone size are copied from that table; D and trimming were computed from the DNA. This sample holds tens of thousands of clones; approximately 80% were observed only once. The top ten clones comprise around 2.5% of the sample.

The cohort included about 30 patients with locally advanced or metastatic urothelial carcinoma who were treated at Memorial Sloan Kettering on a trial protocol. Peripheral blood mononuclear cells were collected from each patient pretreatment and during treatment, giving between 1 and 8 total time points per patient. The Qiagen DNeasy Blood extraction kit was used to purify genomic DNA from total PBMCs and tumor samples. PBMCs were collected pretreatment and during treatment and were isolated and stored as previously described. General study outcomes and caveats: Because of the small sample size (n ≈ 30) and the many exploratory analyses performed, the results are intended to be regarded as hypothesis-generating. Greater expansion of tumor-associated TCR clones in peripheral blood 3 weeks after the start of treatment was observed in patients with durable benefit (n ≈ 22, p = 0.022). A pretreatment peripheral blood TCR clonality below the median was linked to improved progression-free and overall survival.

Concerning this clone: Its antigen remains unidentified. No base-level quality is on record; no much larger clone is a single base apart.

The sequences come from PBMCs, collected around atezolizumab (anti-PD-L1) treatment. This sequence was found in a man between 65 and 79 years old with urothelial cancer.

The CDR3 is CASSLDRNNYGYTF. Here is the DNA: TGCGCCAGCAGCTTGGATAGAAACAACTATGGCTACACCTTC. The chain was built from TRBV5-1 and TRBJ1-2; confidence is insufficient to name the D gene. CDR1 is given as SGHRS and CDR2 as YFSETQ, both from the germline V gene. The CDR3 holds 14 amino acids from the cysteine to the phenylalanine. The DNA shown is the 42-base CDR3, in frame from base 1. Relative to germline, V is 0 bases shorter and J is 2 bases shorter, with 8 bases between their ends.